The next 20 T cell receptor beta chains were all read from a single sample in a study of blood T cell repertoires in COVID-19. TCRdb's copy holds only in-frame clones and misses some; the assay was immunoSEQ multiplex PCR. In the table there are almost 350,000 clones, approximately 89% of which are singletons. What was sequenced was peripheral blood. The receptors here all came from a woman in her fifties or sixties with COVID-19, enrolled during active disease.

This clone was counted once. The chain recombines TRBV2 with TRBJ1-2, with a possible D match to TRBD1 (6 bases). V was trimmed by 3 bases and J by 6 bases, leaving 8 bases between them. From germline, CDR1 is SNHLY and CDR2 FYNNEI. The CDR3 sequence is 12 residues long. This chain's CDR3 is CASSEGGHGYTF. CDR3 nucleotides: TGTGCCAGCAGTGAGGGGGGGCATGGCTACACCTTC.

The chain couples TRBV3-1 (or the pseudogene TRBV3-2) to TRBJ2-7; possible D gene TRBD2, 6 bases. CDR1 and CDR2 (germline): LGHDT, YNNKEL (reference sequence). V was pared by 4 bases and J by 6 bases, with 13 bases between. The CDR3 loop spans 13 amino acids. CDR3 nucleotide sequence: TGTGCCAGCAGCCTCCTCGCGGGGTCCGAGCAGTACTTC. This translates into CASSLLAGSEQYF.

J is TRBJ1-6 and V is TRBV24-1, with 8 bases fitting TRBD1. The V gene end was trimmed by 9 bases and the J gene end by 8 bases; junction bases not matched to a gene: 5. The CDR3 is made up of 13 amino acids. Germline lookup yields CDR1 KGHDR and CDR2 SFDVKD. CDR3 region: CATSDRGDSPLHF. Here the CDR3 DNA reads TGTGCCACCTCAGACAGGGGCGATTCACCCCTCCACTTT.

The CDR3 DNA reads TGTGCCAGCAGTGACGGGCAGGGGGGAAACACCATATATTTT. Translating gives CASSDGQGGNTIYF. The chain employs TRBV2 and TRBJ1-3, with D perhaps TRBD1 (6 bases). In germline, CDR1 is SNHLY, CDR2 FYNNEI. The CDR3 contains 14 residues. The ends were cut back, 3 bases at V and 4 bases at J, with 10 bases in the middle.

Written as DNA, the CDR3 is TGCAGCGTCGAGGACAGCGGACAGCCCCAGCATTTT. Protein: CSVEDSGQPQHF. V is TRBV29-1 and J is TRBJ1-5; possibly TRBD1 for D (6 bases). There are 12 residues in the CDR3. CDR1 and CDR2 from the germline V gene are SQVTM and ANQGSEA. Trimming pared 6 bases from V and 7 bases from J, leaving 13 bases between.

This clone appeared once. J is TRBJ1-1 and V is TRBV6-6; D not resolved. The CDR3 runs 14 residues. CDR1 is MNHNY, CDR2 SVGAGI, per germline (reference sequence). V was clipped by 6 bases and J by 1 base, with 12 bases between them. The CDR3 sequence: CASRAPTGNTEAFF. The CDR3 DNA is TGTGCCAGCAGGGCACCGACGGGGAACACTGAAGCTTTCTTT.

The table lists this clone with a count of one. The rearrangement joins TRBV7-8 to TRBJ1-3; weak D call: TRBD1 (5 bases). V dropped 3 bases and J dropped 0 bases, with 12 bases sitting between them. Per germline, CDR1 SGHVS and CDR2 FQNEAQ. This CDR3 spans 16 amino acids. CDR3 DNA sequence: TGTGCCAGCAGCTTTGGGGGACTAAGCTCTGGAAACACCATATATTTT. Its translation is CASSFGGLSSGNTIYF.

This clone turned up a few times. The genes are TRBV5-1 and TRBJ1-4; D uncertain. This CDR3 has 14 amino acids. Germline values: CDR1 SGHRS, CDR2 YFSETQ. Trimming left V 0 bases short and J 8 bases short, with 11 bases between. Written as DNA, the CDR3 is TGCGCCAGCAGCTTGGGGTCGGGGAGGGAAAAACTGTTTTTT. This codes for CASSLGSGREKLFF.

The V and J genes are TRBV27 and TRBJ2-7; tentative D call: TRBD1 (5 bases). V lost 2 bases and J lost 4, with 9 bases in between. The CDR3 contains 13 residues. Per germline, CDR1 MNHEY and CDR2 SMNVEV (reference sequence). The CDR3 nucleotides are TGTGCCAGCAGTTTAATTTCAGGGTACGAGCAGTACTTC. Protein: CASSLISGYEQYF.

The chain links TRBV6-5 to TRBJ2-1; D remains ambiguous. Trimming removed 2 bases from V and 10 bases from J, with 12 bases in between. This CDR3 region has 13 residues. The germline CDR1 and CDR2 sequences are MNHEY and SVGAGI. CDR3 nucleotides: TGTGCCAGCAGTTACCATGGTGAGAACGAGCAGTTCTTC. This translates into CASSYHGENEQFF.

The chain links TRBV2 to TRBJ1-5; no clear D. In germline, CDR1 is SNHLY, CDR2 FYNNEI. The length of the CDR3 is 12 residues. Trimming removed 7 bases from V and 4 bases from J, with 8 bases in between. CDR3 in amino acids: CASKSSNQPQHF. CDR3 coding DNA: TGTGCCAGCAAATCGTCTAATCAGCCCCAGCATTTT.

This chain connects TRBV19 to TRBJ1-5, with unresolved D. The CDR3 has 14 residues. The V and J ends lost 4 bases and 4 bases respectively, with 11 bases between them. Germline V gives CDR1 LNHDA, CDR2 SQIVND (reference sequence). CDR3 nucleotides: TGTGCCAGTAGTACGAAAGACGGGAATCAGCCCCAGCATTTT. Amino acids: CASSTKDGNQPQHF. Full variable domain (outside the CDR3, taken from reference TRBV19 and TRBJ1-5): DGGITQSPKYLFRKEGQNVTLSCEQNLNHDAMYWYRQDPGQGLRLIYYSQIVNDFQKGDIAEGYSVSREKKESFPLTVTSAQKNPTAFYLCASSTKDGNQPQHFGDGTRLSIL.

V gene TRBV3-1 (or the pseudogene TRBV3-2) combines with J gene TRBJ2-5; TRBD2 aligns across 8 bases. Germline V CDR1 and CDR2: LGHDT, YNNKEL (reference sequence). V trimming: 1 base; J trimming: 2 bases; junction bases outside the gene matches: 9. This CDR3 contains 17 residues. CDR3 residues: CASSQVLAGHPQETQYF. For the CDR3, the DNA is TGTGCCAGCAGCCAAGTGTTAGCGGGGCATCCTCAAGAGACCCAGTACTTC.

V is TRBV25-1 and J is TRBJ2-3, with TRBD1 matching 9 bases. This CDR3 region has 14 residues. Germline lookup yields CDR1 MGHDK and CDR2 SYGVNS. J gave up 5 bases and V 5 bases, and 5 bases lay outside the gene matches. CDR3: CASSRDRDQDTQYF. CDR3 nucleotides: TGTGCCAGCAGTAGGGACAGGGATCAAGATACGCAGTATTTT.

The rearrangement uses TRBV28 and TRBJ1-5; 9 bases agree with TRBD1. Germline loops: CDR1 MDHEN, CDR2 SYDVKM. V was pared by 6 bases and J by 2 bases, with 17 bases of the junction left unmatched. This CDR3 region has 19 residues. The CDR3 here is CASSLPGQGIPWRNQPQHF. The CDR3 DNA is TGTGCCAGCAGCCTACCGGGACAGGGCATCCCCTGGCGCAATCAGCCCCAGCATTTT.

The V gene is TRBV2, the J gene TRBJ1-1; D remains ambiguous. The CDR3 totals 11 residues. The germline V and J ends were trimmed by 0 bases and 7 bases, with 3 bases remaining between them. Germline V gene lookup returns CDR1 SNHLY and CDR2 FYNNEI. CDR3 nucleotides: TGTGCCAGCAGTGAAGCGCGTGAAGCTTTCTTT. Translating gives CASSEAREAFF.

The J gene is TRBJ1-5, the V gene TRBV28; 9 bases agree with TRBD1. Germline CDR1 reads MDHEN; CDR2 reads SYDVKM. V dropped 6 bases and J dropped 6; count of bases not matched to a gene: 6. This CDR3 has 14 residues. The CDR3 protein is CASREGQGGQPQHF. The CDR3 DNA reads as TGTGCCAGCAGGGAGGGACAGGGTGGTCAGCCCCAGCATTTT. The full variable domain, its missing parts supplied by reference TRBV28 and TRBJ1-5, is DVKVTQSSRYLVKRTGEKVFLECVQDMDHENMFWYRQDPGLGLRLIYFSYDVKMKEKGDIPEGYSVSREKKERFSLILESASTNQTSMYLCASREGQGGQPQHFGDGTRLSIL.

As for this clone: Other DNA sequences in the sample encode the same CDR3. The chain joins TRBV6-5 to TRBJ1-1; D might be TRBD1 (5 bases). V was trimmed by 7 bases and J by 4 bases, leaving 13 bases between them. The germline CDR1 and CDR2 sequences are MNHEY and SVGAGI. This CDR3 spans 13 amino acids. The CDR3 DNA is TGTGCCAGCACCTTAACCGGGGGCACTGAAGCTTTCTTT. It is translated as CASTLTGGTEAFF.

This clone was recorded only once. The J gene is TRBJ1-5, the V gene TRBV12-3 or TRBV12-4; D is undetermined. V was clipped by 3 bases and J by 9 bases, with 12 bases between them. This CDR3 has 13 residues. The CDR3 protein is CASSFGLGGPQHF. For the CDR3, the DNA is TGTGCCAGCAGTTTTGGGCTGGGTGGGCCCCAGCATTTT.

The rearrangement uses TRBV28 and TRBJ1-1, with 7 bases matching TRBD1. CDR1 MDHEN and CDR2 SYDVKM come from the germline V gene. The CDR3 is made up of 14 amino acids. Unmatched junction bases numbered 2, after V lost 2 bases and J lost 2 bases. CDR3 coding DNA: TGTGCCAGCAGTTTACACAGGGGAAACACTGAAGCTTTCTTT. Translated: CASSLHRGNTEAFF. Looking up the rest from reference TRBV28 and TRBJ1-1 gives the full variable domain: DVKVTQSSRYLVKRTGEKVFLECVQDMDHENMFWYRQDPGLGLRLIYFSYDVKMKEKGDIPEGYSVSREKKERFSLILESASTNQTSMYLCASSLHRGNTEAFFGQGTRLTVV.